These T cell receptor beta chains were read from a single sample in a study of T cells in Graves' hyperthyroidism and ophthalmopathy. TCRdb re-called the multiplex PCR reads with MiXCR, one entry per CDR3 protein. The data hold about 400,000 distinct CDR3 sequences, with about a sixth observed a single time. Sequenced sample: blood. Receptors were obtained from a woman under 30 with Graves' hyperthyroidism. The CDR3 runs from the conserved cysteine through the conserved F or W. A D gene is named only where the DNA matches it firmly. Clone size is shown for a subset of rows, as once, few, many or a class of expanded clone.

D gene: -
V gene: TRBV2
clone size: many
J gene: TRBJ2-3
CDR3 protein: CASSEARTASTDTQYF
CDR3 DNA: TGTGCCAGCAGTGAAGCCCGGACGGCTAGCACAGATACGCAGTATTTT

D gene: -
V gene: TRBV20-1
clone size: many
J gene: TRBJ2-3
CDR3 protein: CSANTGTDTQYF
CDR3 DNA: TGCAGTGCTAATACAGGGACAGATACGCAGTATTTT

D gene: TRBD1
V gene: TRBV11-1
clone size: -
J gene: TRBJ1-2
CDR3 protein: CASKGTGNYGYTF
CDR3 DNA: TGTGCCAGCAAAGGGACAGGGAACTATGGCTACACCTTC

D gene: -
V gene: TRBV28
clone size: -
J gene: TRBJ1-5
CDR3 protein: CASSRPAGAGNQPQHF
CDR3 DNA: TGTGCCAGCAGTCGACCGGCGGGGGCTGGCAATCAGCCCCAGCATTTT

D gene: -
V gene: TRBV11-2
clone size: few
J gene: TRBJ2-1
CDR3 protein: CASSPVAQTYNEQFF
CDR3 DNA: TGTGCCAGCAGCCCGGTGGCGCAGACCTACAATGAGCAGTTCTTC

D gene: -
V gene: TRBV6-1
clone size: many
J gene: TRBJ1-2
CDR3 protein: CASSPDPARGGEGYTF
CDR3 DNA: TGTGCCAGCAGCCCCGATCCAGCGAGGGGAGGTGAGGGCTACACCTTC

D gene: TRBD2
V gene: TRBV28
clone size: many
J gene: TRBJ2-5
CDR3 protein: CATDSGGASGPQETQYF
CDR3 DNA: TGTGCCACCGACTCCGGCGGGGCTAGCGGGCCACAAGAGACCCAGTACTTC

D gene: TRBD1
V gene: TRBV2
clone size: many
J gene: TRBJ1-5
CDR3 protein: CASSDGEGTGGSRQPQHF
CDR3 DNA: TGTGCCAGCAGTGACGGTGAGGGGACAGGGGGTTCCCGGCAGCCCCAGCATTTT

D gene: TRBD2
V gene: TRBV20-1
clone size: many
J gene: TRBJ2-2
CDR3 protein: CSASGLAGATGELFF
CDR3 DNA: TGCAGTGCTAGCGGACTAGCGGGAGCCACCGGGGAGCTGTTTTTT

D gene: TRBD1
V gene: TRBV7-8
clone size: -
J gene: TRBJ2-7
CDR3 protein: CASSLEGPGTGRAYEQYF
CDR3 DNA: TGTGCCAGCAGCTTAGAGGGCCCCGGGACAGGGAGGGCCTACGAGCAGTACTTC

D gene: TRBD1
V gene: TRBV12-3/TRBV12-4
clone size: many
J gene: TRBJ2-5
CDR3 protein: CASSQGGTGVRVLETQYF
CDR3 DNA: TGTGCCAGCAGTCAAGGAGGGACAGGGGTAAGGGTATTGGAGACCCAGTACTTC

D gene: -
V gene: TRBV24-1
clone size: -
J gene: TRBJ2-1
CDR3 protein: CATSDPEGEQFF
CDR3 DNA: TGTGCCACCAGTGATCCCGAGGGTGAGCAGTTCTTC

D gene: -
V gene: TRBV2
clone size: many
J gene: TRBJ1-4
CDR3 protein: CASSPVRPNEKLFF
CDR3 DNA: TGTGCCAGCTCTCCGGTGCGGCCTAATGAAAAACTGTTTTTT

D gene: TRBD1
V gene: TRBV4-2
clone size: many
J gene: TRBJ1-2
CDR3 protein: CASSHDRGDYGYTF
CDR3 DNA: TGTGCCAGCAGCCATGACAGGGGGGACTATGGCTACACCTTC

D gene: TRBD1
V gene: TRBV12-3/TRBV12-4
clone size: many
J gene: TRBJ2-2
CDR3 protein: CASSSRAGGGTGELFF
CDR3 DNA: TGTGCCAGCAGTTCTAGGGCAGGGGGTGGCACCGGGGAGCTGTTTTTT

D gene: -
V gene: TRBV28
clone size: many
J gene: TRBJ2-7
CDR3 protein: CASSQGGGAGIYEQYF
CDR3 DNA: TGTGCCAGCAGCCAAGGTGGGGGGGCCGGTATCTACGAGCAGTACTTC

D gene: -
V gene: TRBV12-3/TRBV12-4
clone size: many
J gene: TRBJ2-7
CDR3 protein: CASSFFSHRSYEQYF
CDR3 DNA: TGTGCCAGCAGTTTTTTTTCCCACAGGTCCTACGAGCAGTACTTC

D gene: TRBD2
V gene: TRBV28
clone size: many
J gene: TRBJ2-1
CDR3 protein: CASSPQLAGGYNEQFF
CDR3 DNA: TGTGCCAGCAGTCCTCAACTAGCGGGGGGTTATAATGAGCAGTTCTTC